This T cell receptor (beta chain) was obtained from a study of blood T cell repertoires in COVID-19. Study context: Specimens from acute and convalescent COVID-19 originated in the United States, Italy and Spain. T cells, B-cell-depleted T cells, or PBMCs supplied cDNA or gDNA.

The CDR3 sequence is 15 residues long. Trimming left V 1 base short and J 0 bases short, with 7 bases between. Germline V gene lookup returns CDR1 SGHNT and CDR2 YYREEE (reference sequence). Only in-frame clones appear in the TCRdb table, and some are missing; sequencing was by immunoSEQ multiplex PCR. The table lists 210,000 or so clones, roughly 90% of them singletons. This TCR derives from a man between 40 and 49 years old with active or convalescent COVID-19. The sample was peripheral blood. The V and J genes are TRBV5-4 and TRBJ2-2; a weak D match, TRBD1 (5 bases). The CDR3, as DNA: TGTGCCAGCAGCTTGCCAGGGTCGAACACCGGGGAGCTGTTTTTT. Protein product: CASSLPGSNTGELFF. The full variable domain, rest sourced from reference TRBV5-4 and TRBJ2-2, is ETGVTQSPTHLIKTRGQQVTLRCSSQSGHNTVSWYQQALGQGPQFIFQYYREEENGRGNFPPRFSGLQFPNYSSELNVNALELDDSALYLCASSLPGSNTGELFFGEGSRLTVL.